These 20 T cell receptor beta chains came from one sample sequenced in a study of post-analysis software for immune sequencing data. Study-level results: About five TRBV segments, including TRBV5-6, TRBV5-1 and TRBV20-1, were more frequent in patients than controls.

TCR beta cDNA libraries had unique molecular identifiers. MiXCR, applied by TCRdb to the PCR reads, yields one record per CDR3 protein. Of around 250,000 distinct CDR3 sequences listed, just over 35% are singletons. These receptors have no known antigen. Sample: blood. These TCRs come from a girl between 5 and 17 years old with multiple sclerosis.

This clonotype was counted many times. The CDR3 is CASSTGDYGYTF. CDR3 bases: TGCGCCAGCAGTACAGGGGACTATGGCTACACCTTC. The chain is built from TRBV5-1 and TRBJ1-2; TRBD1 matches 7 bases. Germline V lookup: CDR1 SGHRS, CDR2 YFSETQ. V dropped 5 bases and J dropped 3; count of bases not matched to a gene: 1. This CDR3 is 12 amino acids long. The full variable domain, completed using reference TRBV5-1 and TRBJ1-2, is KAGVTQTPRYLIKTRGQQVTLSCSPISGHRSVSWYQQTPGQGLQFLFEYFSETQRNKGNFPGRFSGRQFSNSRSEMNVSTLELGDSALYLCASSTGDYGYTFGSGTRLTVV.

The chain couples TRBV10-3 to TRBJ2-7; 10 bases agree with TRBD2. TRBJ2-5 matches the DNA end more closely, so the J call is doubtful. The length of the CDR3 is 17 residues. Germline values: CDR1 ENHRY, CDR2 SYGVKD. This CDR3 reads CAISGGTGLAFKETQYF. The CDR3 bases are TGTGCCATCAGTGGTGGAACGGGACTAGCGTTTAAAGAGACCCAGTACTTC.

This clonotype was observed many times. This rearrangement joins TRBV2 to TRBJ2-1; TRBD2 matches at 9 bases. This CDR3 has 14 amino acids. Looked up from germline, CDR1 is SNHLY and CDR2 is FYNNEI. V lost 7 bases, J lost 4 bases, and 5 bases stayed unmatched. The CDR3 region has the DNA TGTGCCAGCATCCAAGCGGGGGGTTACAATGAGCAGTTCTTC. Translated, it gives CASIQAGGYNEQFF.

There are a few counts of this clonotype. V is TRBV5-1 and J is TRBJ2-3; a possible D gene is TRBD2 (6 bases). The CDR3 loop spans 15 amino acids. V was shortened by 0 bases and J by 4 bases, with 12 bases between the two germline ends. Germline V lookup: CDR1 SGHRS, CDR2 YFSETQ. CDR3 coding DNA: TGCGCCAGCAGCTTGGAGACTAGAGTCCCAGATACGCAGTATTTT. It is translated as CASSLETRVPDTQYF.

The rearrangement uses TRBV19 and TRBJ2-1; possibly TRBD1 for D (6 bases). V was clipped by 2 bases and J by 6 bases, with 8 bases between them. The CDR3 covers 13 residues. CDR1 and CDR2 from the germline V gene are LNHDA and SQIVND (reference sequence). The CDR3 spells CASSIPGVNEQFF. CDR3 nucleotides: TGTGCCAGTAGTATACCAGGGGTCAATGAGCAGTTCTTC.

Worth noting for this clonotype: With a much larger clone just one base away, this may be a read error. The rearrangement uses TRBV6-1 and TRBJ1-1; D unclear. Germline assignment: CDR1 MNHNS and CDR2 SASEGT. CDR3 length equals 14 residues. CDR3 loop: CAGSEPHESRSAFF. In nucleotides, the CDR3 is TGTGCCGGCAGTGAACCCCATGAGAGCAGATCAGCTTTCTTT.

In its sample, this clonotype was seen a few times. CDR3 nucleotide sequence: TGTGCCAGCAGCCAATCGGAGATTAGCGCCACCGGGGAGCTGTTTTTT. Residues: CASSQSEISATGELFF. The chain is built from TRBV3-1 and TRBJ2-2, with D tentatively TRBD2 (5 bases). The germline CDR1 and CDR2 sequences are LGHDT and YNNKEL (reference sequence). Deletions cut 2 bases from V and 4 bases from J, with 14 bases between. The CDR3 is 16 residues long.

The table lists this clonotype with many counts. The chain recombines TRBV6-2 or TRBV6-3 with TRBJ1-4; 8 bases match TRBD1. There are 15 residues in the CDR3. Germline CDR1 and CDR2: MNHEY and SVGEGT. V was pared by 2 bases and J by 8 bases, with 7 bases of the junction left unmatched. This CDR3 is CASSYADRAGEKLFF. DNA for the CDR3: TGTGCCAGCAGTTACGCGGACAGGGCGGGCGAAAAACTGTTTTTT.

A few counts support this clonotype. A clone one base away is much larger, so this may be a read error. The chain joins TRBV10-3 to TRBJ2-5, with 8 bases that match TRBD2. CDR1 and CDR2 (germline): ENHRY, SYGVKD. The CDR3 has 12 amino acids. CDR3 protein: CATGGHQGTQYF. In DNA form, the CDR3 reads TGTGCCACGGGGGGGCACCAAGGGACCCAGTACTTC.

This clonotype was detected many times. The rearrangement links TRBV4-1 to TRBJ1-1, with D uncertain. Germline V gene data show CDR1 as MGHRA and CDR2 as YSYEKL. This CDR3 contains 16 residues. V was shortened by 4 bases and J by 2 bases, with 17 bases between the two germline ends. Written as DNA, the CDR3 is TGCGCCAGCAGCCCTCTGCGGGGTCCCGTTAACACTGAAGCTTTCTTT. Translation gives CASSPLRGPVNTEAFF.

In its sample, this clonotype was seen many times. This chain joins TRBV27 and TRBJ2-4; TRBD1 matches 8 bases. The V and J ends lost 5 bases and 14 bases, in that order; junction bases with no gene match: 11. This CDR3 has 13 amino acids. Germline CDR1 MNHEY, CDR2 SMNVEV (reference sequence). This chain's CDR3 is CASSGTGQGREYF. In DNA, the CDR3 is TGTGCCAGCAGTGGAACCGGACAGGGAAGGGAGTACTTC.

With respect to this clonotype: A read error is possible here, since a much larger clone lies one base away. The CDR3 region is CASSQGQGPTDTQYF. The CDR3 coding sequence is TGTGCCAGCAGCCAAGGACAGGGCCCCACAGATACGCAGTATTTT. V is TRBV14 and J is TRBJ2-3; 7 bases line up with TRBD1. The junction had 3 bases not matched to a gene; V was cut back by 1 base and J by 2 bases. Germline V gene sequence: CDR1 SGHDN, CDR2 FVKESK. CDR3 length equals 15 residues.

This clonotype was seen only once. Possible read error: a much larger clone is one base away. The chain recombines TRBV7-9 with TRBJ2-1, with a weak D call TRBD2 (7 bases). V lost 1 base to trimming and J lost 6 bases, with 13 bases between them. The length of the CDR3 is 15 residues. Germline values: CDR1 SEHNR, CDR2 FQNEAQ (reference sequence). CDR3 nucleotide sequence: TGTGCCAGCAGCTTAGGACGGGGGGCAGGCAATGAGCAGTTCTTC. Residues: CASSLGRGAGNEQFF. Combining the CDR3 with reference TRBV7-9 and TRBJ2-1 gives the whole variable domain DTGVSQNPRHKITKRGQNVTFRCDPISEHNRLYWYRQTLGQGPEFLTYFQNEAQLEKSRLLSDRFSAERPKGSFSTLEIQRTEQGDSAMYLCASSLGRGAGNEQFFGPGTRLTVL.

Concerning this clonotype: A much larger clonotype is one base distant, so this may be a read error. The V and J genes are TRBV28 and TRBJ2-3; D is unresolved. Trimming stripped 3 bases from V and 4 bases from J, with 14 bases between. The V gene's germline CDR1 is MDHEN and CDR2 SYDVKM. The CDR3 is 15 amino acids. The CDR3 loop reads CASSFAGPRADTQYF. DNA of the CDR3: TGTGCCAGCAGTTTTGCCGGACCGCGCGCAGATACGCAGTATTTT.

CDR3 sequence (DNA): TGTGCCAGCAGCCAACTCCGGGACTCACCCCTCCACTTT. It translates to CASSQLRDSPLHF. The gene calls are TRBV2 and TRBJ1-6; TRBD1 is a possible D gene (5 bases). Trimming cost V 6 bases and J 10 bases, with 13 bases left between them. The CDR3 is 13 residues long. Germline assignment: CDR1 SNHLY and CDR2 FYNNEI.

This clonotype was counted only a few times. At one end, the junction sequence differs from germline, possibly due to a read error. CDR3: CSVKGRTTDTRYF. CDR3 DNA sequence: TGCAGCGTTAAGGGACGGACCACAGATACGCGGTATTTT. The rearrangement uses TRBV29-1 and TRBJ2-3; possibly TRBD1 or TRBD2 for D (5 bases each). The CDR3 runs 13 residues. Germline lookup yields CDR1 SQVTM and CDR2 ANQGSEA.

This clonotype was picked up many times. This chain links TRBV6-5 with TRBJ1-2; the match to TRBD1 covers 7 bases. CDR1 MNHEY and CDR2 SVGAGI come from the germline V gene. Germline trimming cut 6 bases from V and 5 bases from J; bases unmatched to any gene: 0. This CDR3 region has 11 residues. The CDR3 bases are TGTGCCAGCAGGACAGGGTATGGCTACACCTTC. Its translation: CASRTGYGYTF.

This clonotype was seen a handful of times. V and J are TRBV12-3 or TRBV12-4 and TRBJ2-5, with D tentatively TRBD1 or TRBD2 (5 bases each). The end of the DNA aligns better with TRBJ2-7, so the J call may be wrong. There are 12 residues in the CDR3. The CDR3 DNA follows: TGTGCCAGCACCTGGGACGTGGGCGAGCAGTACTTC. Encoded protein: CASTWDVGEQYF.

This clonotype was seen ten or more times. The gene calls are TRBV18 and TRBJ2-5, with D perhaps TRBD2 (5 bases). Germline V gene lookup returns CDR1 KGHSH and CDR2 LQKENI. V lost 8 bases and J 5 bases, leaving 21 bases between the germline ends. The CDR3 covers 15 residues. DNA of the CDR3: TGTGCCAGCGCGCCTCAGAGGGATGTGTTCGAGACCCAGTACTTC. It is translated as CASAPQRDVFETQYF.

In regard to this clonotype: At one boundary the junction diverges from the germline segment, which might be a read error. The genes are TRBV6-2 or TRBV6-3 and TRBJ2-5; D not certain. This CDR3 contains 15 residues. Per germline, CDR1 MNHEY and CDR2 SVGEGT. The CDR3 DNA reads as TGTGCCAGCGGTTACCTTCCACATGATTTGGAGACCCAGTACTTC. This translates into CASGYLPHDLETQYF.